This note documents a single TCR beta chain sequence. This entry comes from a study of blood T cell repertoires in COVID-19. Study background: There were acute and convalescent COVID-19 samples, and they came from the United States, Italy and Spain. T cells, B-cell-depleted T cells, or PBMCs supplied cDNA or gDNA.

Sequencing was performed with immunoSEQ multiplex PCR; in TCRdb, only in-frame clones are kept and a portion is missing. The sample holds about 96,000 clones; around 80% are singletons and the top ten take roughly 8.6%. The sequenced sample was peripheral blood. The sequence derives from a man in his fifties or sixties who had recovered from COVID-19.

CDR3 sequence: CASRRTGETDTQYF. CDR3 bases: TGTGCCAGTAGGCGGACAGGGGAAACAGATACGCAGTATTTT. The chain couples TRBV19 to TRBJ2-3, with TRBD1 identical over 9 bases. The CDR3 contains 14 residues. V trimming: 6 bases; J trimming: 3 bases; junction bases outside the gene matches: 4. Germline loops: CDR1 LNHDA, CDR2 SQIVND (reference sequence). Filled out from reference TRBV19 and TRBJ2-3, the complete variable domain reads DGGITQSPKYLFRKEGQNVTLSCEQNLNHDAMYWYRQDPGQGLRLIYYSQIVNDFQKGDIAEGYSVSREKKESFPLTVTSAQKNPTAFYLCASRRTGETDTQYFGPGTRLTVL.